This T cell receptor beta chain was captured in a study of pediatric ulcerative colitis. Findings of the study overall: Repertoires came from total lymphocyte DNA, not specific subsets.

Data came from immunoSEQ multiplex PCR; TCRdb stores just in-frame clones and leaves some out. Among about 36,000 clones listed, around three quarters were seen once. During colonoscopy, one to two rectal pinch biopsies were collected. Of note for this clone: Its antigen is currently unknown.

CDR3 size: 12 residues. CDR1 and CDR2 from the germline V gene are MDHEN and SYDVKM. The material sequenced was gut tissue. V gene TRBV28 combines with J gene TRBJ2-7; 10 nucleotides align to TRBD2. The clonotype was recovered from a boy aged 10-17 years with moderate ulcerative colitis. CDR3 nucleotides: TGTGGGACTAGCGGAGTTCCCTCCGAGCAGTACTTC. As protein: CGTSGVPSEQYF.